In its sample, the clone carrying this TCR beta chain was seen many times. The sample originates from a study of T cell repertoires in cytomegalovirus infection. One entry per CDR3 protein results from TCRdb running MiXCR on the reads. The sample has tens of thousands of distinct CDR3 sequences; 3% to 4% are singletons. This receptor was obtained from a human donor in good health (CMV status not recorded). Some clones in this sample may be carry-over from other donors' samples. Sequencing was performed on PBMCs.

CDR3 sequence (DNA): TGTGCCAGCGGCCCACAGGGAACCTACGAGCAGTACTTC. This gives the protein CASGPQGTYEQYF. The genes are TRBV5-5 and TRBJ2-7; tentative D call: TRBD1 (6 bases). Trimming pared 7 bases from V and 2 bases from J, leaving 13 bases between. CDR3 length: 13 residues. In germline, CDR1 is SGHKS, CDR2 YYEKEE (reference sequence).